This T cell receptor beta chain was profiled in a study of technical replicates of blood from a few donors. Method: immunoSEQ multiplex PCR; TCRdb's copy keeps in-frame clones and lacks some. Seen here are tens of thousands of clones, 91% observed once, and the top ten hold roughly 0.4%. This CDR3 has 15 residues. Trimming took 5 bases from V and 5 from J; bases not matched to a gene: 11. Germline values: CDR1 SGHNT, CDR2 YENEEA. The chain carries TRBV11-3 and TRBJ2-7, with 8 bases that match TRBD1. Source material: T cells isolated from PBMCs. The TCR sequence derives from a human donor in good health. Some clones in this sample may be carry-over from other donors' samples. The CDR3 here is CASSQDRALGDEQYF. The CDR3 nucleotides read TGTGCCAGCAGCCAGGACAGGGCCCTAGGAGACGAGCAGTACTTC.